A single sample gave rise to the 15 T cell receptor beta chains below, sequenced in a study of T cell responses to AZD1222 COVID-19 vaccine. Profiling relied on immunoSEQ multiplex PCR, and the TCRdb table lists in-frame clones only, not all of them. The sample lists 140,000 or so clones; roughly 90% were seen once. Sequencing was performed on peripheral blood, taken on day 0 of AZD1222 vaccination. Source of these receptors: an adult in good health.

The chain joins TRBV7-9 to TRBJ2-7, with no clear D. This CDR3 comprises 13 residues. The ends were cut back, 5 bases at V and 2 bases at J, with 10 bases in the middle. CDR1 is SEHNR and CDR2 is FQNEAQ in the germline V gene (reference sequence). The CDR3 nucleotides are TGTGCCAGCAGCCCACCCGGCGCCTACGAGCAGTACTTC. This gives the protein CASSPPGAYEQYF.

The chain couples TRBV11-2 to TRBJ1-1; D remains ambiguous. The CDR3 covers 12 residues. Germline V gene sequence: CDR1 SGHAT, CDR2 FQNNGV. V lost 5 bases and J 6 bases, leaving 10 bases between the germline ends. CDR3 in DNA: TGTGCCAGCAGCGGGATCGGCGCTGAAGCTTTCTTT. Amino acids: CASSGIGAEAFF.

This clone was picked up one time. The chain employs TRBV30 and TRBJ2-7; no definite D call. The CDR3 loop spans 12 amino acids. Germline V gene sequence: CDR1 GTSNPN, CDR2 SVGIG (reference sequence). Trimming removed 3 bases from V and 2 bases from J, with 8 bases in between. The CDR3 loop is CAWSARAYEQYF. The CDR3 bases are TGTGCCTGGAGCGCCCGGGCCTACGAGCAGTACTTC.

CDR3 sequence (DNA): TGTGCCAGCAGCTCAGCAATGAGGCCCCAGCATTTT. As protein: CASSSAMRPQHF. The V and J genes are TRBV7-9 and TRBJ1-5; no definite D call. Germline CDR1 SEHNR, CDR2 FQNEAQ (reference sequence). The CDR3 runs to 12 residues. V was cut by 4 bases and J by 9 bases, with 10 bases left in between.

The chain's CDR3 is CASSRGRSNQPQHF. In DNA, the CDR3 is TGTGCCAGTAGCAGGGGTCGAAGCAATCAGCCCCAGCATTTT. This chain joins TRBV19 and TRBJ1-5, with D possibly matching TRBD1 (6 bases). The V and J ends lost 6 bases and 1 base respectively, with 10 bases between them. The CDR3 covers 14 residues. CDR1 LNHDA and CDR2 SQIVND come from the germline V gene (reference sequence).

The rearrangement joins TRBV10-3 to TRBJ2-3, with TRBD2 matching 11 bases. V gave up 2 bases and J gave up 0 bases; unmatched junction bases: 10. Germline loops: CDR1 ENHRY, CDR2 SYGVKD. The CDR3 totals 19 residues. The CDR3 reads CAISETPPTSGISTDTQYF. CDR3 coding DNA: TGTGCCATCAGTGAGACCCCTCCGACTAGCGGGATTAGCACAGATACGCAGTATTTT.

The CDR3 coding sequence is TGTGCCAGCAGCTTGTATGGCAGGGAGATCTACGAGCAGTACTTC. It encodes CASSLYGREIYEQYF. The chain combines TRBV5-6 with TRBJ2-7; D may match TRBD1 or TRBD2 (5 bases each). The length of the CDR3 is 15 residues. CDR1 and CDR2 from the germline V gene are SGHDT and YYEEEE. The V end was cut by 1 base, the J end by 3 bases, with 14 bases between.

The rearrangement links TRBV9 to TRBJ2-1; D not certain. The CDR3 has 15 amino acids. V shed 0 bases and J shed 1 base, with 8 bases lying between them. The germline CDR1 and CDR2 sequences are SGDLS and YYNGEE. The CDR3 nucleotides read TGTGCCAGCAGCGTAGGACTTACGTCCTACAATGAGCAGTTCTTC. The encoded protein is CASSVGLTSYNEQFF.

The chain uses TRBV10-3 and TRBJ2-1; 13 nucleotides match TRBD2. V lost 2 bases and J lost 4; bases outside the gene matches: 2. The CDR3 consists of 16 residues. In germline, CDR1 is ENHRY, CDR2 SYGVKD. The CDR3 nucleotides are TGTGCCATCAGTGAGGCGGGACTAGCGGGGTACAATGAGCAGTTCTTC. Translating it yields CAISEAGLAGYNEQFF.

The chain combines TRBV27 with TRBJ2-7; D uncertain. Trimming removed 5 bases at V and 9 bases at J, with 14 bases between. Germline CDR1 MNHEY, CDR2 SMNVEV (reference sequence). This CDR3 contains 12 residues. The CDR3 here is CASSTQGFGQYF. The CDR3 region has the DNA TGTGCCAGCAGTACCCAAGGTTTCGGGCAGTACTTC.

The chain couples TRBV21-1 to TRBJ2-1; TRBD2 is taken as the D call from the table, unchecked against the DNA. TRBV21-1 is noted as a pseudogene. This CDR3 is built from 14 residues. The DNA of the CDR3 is TGTGCCAGCCTGAAGTATGCGGGACGTGGTGAGCAGTTCTTC. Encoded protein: CASLKYAGRGEQFF.

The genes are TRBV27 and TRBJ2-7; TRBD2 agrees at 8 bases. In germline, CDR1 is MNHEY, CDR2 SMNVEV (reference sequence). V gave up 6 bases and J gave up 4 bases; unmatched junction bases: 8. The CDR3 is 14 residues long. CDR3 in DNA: TGTGCCAGCAGCATCAAGCGGGAGAGTTACGAGCAGTACTTC. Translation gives CASSIKRESYEQYF.

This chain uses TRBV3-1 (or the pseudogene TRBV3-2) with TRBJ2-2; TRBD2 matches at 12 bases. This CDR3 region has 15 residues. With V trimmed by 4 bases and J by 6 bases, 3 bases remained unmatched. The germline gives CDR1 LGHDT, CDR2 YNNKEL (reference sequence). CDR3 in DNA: TGTGCCAGCAGCCTAACTAGCGGGAGGTCCGGGGAGCTGTTTTTT. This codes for CASSLTSGRSGELFF.

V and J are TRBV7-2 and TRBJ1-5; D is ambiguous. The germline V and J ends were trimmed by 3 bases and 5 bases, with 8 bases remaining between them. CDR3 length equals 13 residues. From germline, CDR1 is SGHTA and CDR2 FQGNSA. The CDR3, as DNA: TGTGCCAGCAGCTTTAAGGAGGATCAGCCCCAGCATTTT. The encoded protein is CASSFKEDQPQHF.

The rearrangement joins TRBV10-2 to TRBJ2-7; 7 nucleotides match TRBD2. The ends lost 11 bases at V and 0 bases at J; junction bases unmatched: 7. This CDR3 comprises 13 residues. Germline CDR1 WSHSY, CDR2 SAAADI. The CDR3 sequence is CARPGTTSYEQYF. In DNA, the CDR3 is TGCGCCCGGCCCGGGACTACCTCCTACGAGCAGTACTTC.